This TCR beta chain was captured by sequencing in a study of monozygotic twins with inflammatory bowel disease (dated by TCRdb to about 2019). About the investigation overall: In total, approximately 28 monozygotic twin pairs made up the full study: 19 Danish pairs, all IBD-discordant, plus nine German pairs, of which four were IBD-concordant and five were IBD-discordant. The search for disease-associated traits relied mainly on comparing, within discordant pairs, IBD patients with their genetically identical healthy co-twins. Each individual had, on average, about 151 000 unique TCRalpha sequences and 181 000 unique TCRbeta sequences available for analysis.

Results and caveats for the whole study, not just this receptor: The analysis was unable to tell different T cell subtypes apart. Fewer clonotypes were shared with other individuals by IBD patients than by healthy twins, most markedly in patients showing signs of disease activity. A decrease in TCRbeta repertoire diversity, as measured by inverse Simpson index, was observed in IBD patients compared with their healthy co-twins. Repertoire similarity did not differ between concordant and discordant twins, which could be due to limited statistical power. Because patients were on differing immunosuppressive treatments, the repertoires may have picked up extra background noise and inter-individual variability. No single strong signal or clonotype linked to IBD turned up in the results, so the idea that one exists was not supported.

With regard to this clonotype: Its antigen remains unidentified.

Per the germline V gene, SGHDT is the CDR1 and YYEEEE is the CDR2. From the cysteine up to the phenylalanine, the CDR3 has a length of 14 residues. No DNA is given. Libraries were built with 5' RACE. For each TCR library, approximately 3.5 ug of total RNA was used. For each sample, cDNA synthesis was carried out in eight separate reactions using SMARTScribe reverse transcriptase. During cDNA synthesis, unique molecular identifiers containing a 6-nucleotide sample barcode were introduced by template switching. Amplification of TCRalpha and TCRbeta cDNA involved two nested PCRs of around 15 and 9 cycles, and each PCR was followed by bead purification. Before amplification, the cDNA was both treated with uracil DNA-glycosylase and purified with the QIAquick PCR purification kit. In the second PCR, Illumina TruSeq-compatible adapters and sample-specific barcodes were added. TapeStation and Qubit were used to check library quality and concentration, and roughly 5 ng of each library went into the pool. Sequencing of the pooled libraries was done on an Illumina HiSeq2500 single-index Rapid Run using custom sequencing primers and 2 x 100 bp reads. Concerning the study's data processing: UMI-based consensus assembly with MiGEC version 1.2.6 was used to correct PCR and sequencing errors. MiXCR version 2.1.1 was used for V(D)J alignment, clonotype assembly and CDR3 extraction. Gene usage, clonotype sharing and MAIT/NKT TCR abundance were normalised by analysing the top 1000, 10 000 and 20 000 clonotypes per sample. After downsampling to 27 000 UMIs, diversity was calculated as the inverse Simpson index using the vegan R package. Paired Mann-Whitney U tests on discordant twin pairs were used, with Benjamini-Hochberg multiple-testing correction. Reprocessed by TCRdb, the reads give a single entry per CDR3 protein sequence, without DNA. These V and J calls originate from TCRdb's pipeline instead of the authors' own analysis. The table held for this sample gives about 350,000 distinct CDR3 sequences. The top ten clones comprise around 2% of the sample.

From each donor, an approximately 2.5 ml peripheral blood sample was collected into PAXgene tubes and kept at -80 degrees C. Without any T cell sorting, total RNA was extracted from whole blood using the PAXgene blood miRNA kit on an automated QIAcube. Peripheral blood from monozygotic twin pairs, either concordant or discordant for inflammatory bowel disease, underwent deep TCRalpha and TCRbeta repertoire profiling that used unique molecular barcoding. Smoking habits were recorded for all twin pairs, and each individual was classified as a current, former or never smoker. This TCR derives from a human donor with ulcerative colitis or Crohn's disease, or a healthy co-twin of an affected twin (not recorded which). Sequenced: blood. The V and J genes are TRBV5-6 and TRBJ1-5. The CDR3: CASSLGRSDQPQHF.